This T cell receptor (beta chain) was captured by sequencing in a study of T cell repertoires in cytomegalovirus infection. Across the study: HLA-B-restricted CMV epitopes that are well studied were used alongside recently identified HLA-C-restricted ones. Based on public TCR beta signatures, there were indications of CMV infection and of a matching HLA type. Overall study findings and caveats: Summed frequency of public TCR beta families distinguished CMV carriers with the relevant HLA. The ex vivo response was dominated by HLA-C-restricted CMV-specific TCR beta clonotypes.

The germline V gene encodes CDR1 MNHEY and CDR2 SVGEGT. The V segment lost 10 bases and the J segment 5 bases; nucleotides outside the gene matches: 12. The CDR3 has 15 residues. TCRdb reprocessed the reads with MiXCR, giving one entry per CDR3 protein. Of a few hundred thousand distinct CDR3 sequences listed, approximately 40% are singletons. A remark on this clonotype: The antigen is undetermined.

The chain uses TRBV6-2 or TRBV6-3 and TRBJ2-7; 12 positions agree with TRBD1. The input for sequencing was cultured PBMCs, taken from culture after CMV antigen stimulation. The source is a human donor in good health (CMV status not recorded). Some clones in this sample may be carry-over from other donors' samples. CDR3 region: CATTLTGTGGDEQYF. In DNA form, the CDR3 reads TGTGCCACCACTCTGACCGGGACAGGGGGCGACGAGCAGTACTTC.